This T cell receptor beta chain was retrieved from a study of T cells in Graves' hyperthyroidism and ophthalmopathy. About the study: Sampling of peripheral blood happened at initial diagnosis, prior to any treatment. Broader study findings: Among clonotypes expanded in thyroid above 0.001, most were also found in blood.

CDR1 is MNHNS and CDR2 is SASEGT in the germline V gene. Trimming took 8 bases from V and 0 from J, leaving 8 bases between them. This CDR3 has 14 amino acids. There were TCR beta CDR3 regions amplified from RNA transcripts. The HTBI primer set drove a first-round RT-PCR of the TCR CDR3. TCRdb reprocessed the multiplex PCR reads via MiXCR and lists one record per CDR3 protein. The sample holds roughly 99,000 distinct CDR3 sequences, about 15% seen once. This clonotype was counted many times. Antigen unknown. Patients counted as stable if ophthalmopathy did not develop within 18 months. This sequence originates from a woman aged 45-65 years with Graves' hyperthyroidism. The sequenced sample was blood. This chain links TRBV6-1 with TRBJ2-6, with TRBD1 as a possible D gene (6 bases). For the CDR3, the DNA is TGTGCCAGCGCCAGGGGCTCTGGGGCCAACGTCCTGACTTTC. Amino acid sequence: CASARGSGANVLTF.